Listed below are T cell receptor beta chains from one sample, sequenced in a study of blood T cell dynamics during melanoma immunotherapy. Method: immunoSEQ multiplex PCR; TCRdb's copy keeps in-frame clones and lacks some. The table records about 28,000 clones, around four fifths of them present only once. The sample was blood, taken from a patient treated with checkpoint blockade. The receptors originated from a human donor with melanoma. CDR3s include the opening cysteine and the closing phenylalanine or tryptophan. D genes are given only for firm matches. Rows may omit the clone size; those that give it use once, few, many or a size class.

v_call	d_call	clone_size	j_call	cdr3_nt	cdr3_aa
TRBV6-1	.	.	TRBJ1-1	TGTGCCAGCAGTGTCGGGCTAGAAGCTTTCTTT	CASSVGLEAFF
TRBV19	TRBD1	.	TRBJ1-5	TGTGCCAGTAGTCCTAGACAGGGGCAGAGTCAGCCCCAGCATTTT	CASSPRQGQSQPQHF
TRBV6-6	.	.	TRBJ2-1	TGTGCCAGCAGTTTCCGCAACAATGAGCAGTTCTTC	CASSFRNNEQFF
TRBV28	.	.	TRBJ2-7	TGTGCCAGCAGGGGTCTATACGAGCAGTACTTC	CASRGLYEQYF
TRBV28	TRBD1	.	TRBJ1-4	TGTGCCAGCAGTTTGACGACAGGGGGCGCGGTAAAACTGTTTTTT	CASSLTTGGAVKLFF
TRBV19	.	.	TRBJ1-1	TGTGCCAGTAGTATCCAACTGTCAGCGAACACTGAAGCTTTCTTT	CASSIQLSANTEAFF
TRBV5-1	TRBD1	.	TRBJ1-4	TGCGCCAGCAGCCTTACAGGGGGCGCGGGTGAAAAACTGTTTTTT	CASSLTGGAGEKLFF
TRBV5-1	.	.	TRBJ1-3	TGCGCCAGCAGCTTACAAGGGCAGATCAACACCATATATTTT	CASSLQGQINTIYF
TRBV5-5	.	once	TRBJ1-1	TGTGCCAGCAGCTTGGCGGAGTCAGGGCGGACTGAAGCTTTCTTT	CASSLAESGRTEAFF
TRBV30	.	.	TRBJ1-2	TGTGCCTGGAGTGTACGGGTACTGGACCCTAGGGACTATGGCTACACCTTC	CAWSVRVLDPRDYGYTF
TRBV19	TRBD2	medium-sized	TRBJ2-2	TGTGCCAGTACCTCCCACCCGGGACTAGCGGGGGCGAACACCGGGGAGCTGTTTTTT	CASTSHPGLAGANTGELFF
TRBV6-1	.	few	TRBJ1-1	TGTGCCAGCAGTGAATTCCGGCCTCGGGGGGGCTTTGAAGCTTTCTTT	CASSEFRPRGGFEAFF
TRBV7-8	.	once	TRBJ1-5	TGTGCCAGCAGCTCAGGGATGGGGAGCAATCAGCCCCAGCATTTT	CASSSGMGSNQPQHF
TRBV7-2	.	.	TRBJ1-2	TGTGCCAGCAGCCCACAGGGCCCCGCGGGCTATGGCTACACCTTC	CASSPQGPAGYGYTF
TRBV6-1	.	.	TRBJ2-7	TGTGCCAGCAATCCGACGGTATCCTACGAGCAGTACTTC	CASNPTVSYEQYF
TRBV9	TRBD2	few	TRBJ2-1	TGTGCCAGCAGCGTAGGTAGCGGGGCCTACAATGAGCAGTTCTTC	CASSVGSGAYNEQFF
TRBV2	TRBD2	once	TRBJ2-7	TGTGCCAGCAGCACTACTAGCGGGGGGGTTTCGAGCTCCTACGAGCAGTACTTC	CASSTTSGGVSSSYEQYF
TRBV19	.	once	TRBJ2-1	TGTGCCAGTAGTATTATGGCAGGGGGGTCCAATGAGCAGTTCTTC	CASSIMAGGSNEQFF
TRBV19	TRBD1	.	TRBJ1-1	TGTGCCAGTAATTTCAGGGGGCGGAACACTGAAGCTTTCTTT	CASNFRGRNTEAFF
TRBV29-1	.	.	TRBJ2-7	TGCAGCGTTGGAAACATCGCCTACGAGCAGTACTTC	CSVGNIAYEQYF
TRBV14	TRBD1	.	TRBJ2-7	TGTGCCAGCAGCCGCGACAGGGGCGGCGAGCAGTACTTC	CASSRDRGGEQYF
TRBV6-6	.	.	TRBJ2-2	TGTGCCAGCATGGAGGGGAACACCGGGGAGCTGTTTTTT	CASMEGNTGELFF
TRBV6-5	.	.	TRBJ2-1	TGTGCCAGCAGTTACTACGGAGGAGGTGAGCAGTTCTTC	CASSYYGGGEQFF
TRBV9	.	.	TRBJ2-1	TGTGCCAGCAGCCCCCCTTCCTTGGGTGAGCAGTTCTTC	CASSPPSLGEQFF
TRBV7-2	TRBD2	.	TRBJ2-2	TGTGCCAGCAGCTTAAGGGCGGGAGGGCTCACCGGGGAGCTGTTTTTT	CASSLRAGGLTGELFF
TRBV7-7	.	.	TRBJ1-1	TGTGCTAGCAGCTTAAAACAGGGAACTGAAGCTTTCTTT	CASSLKQGTEAFF
TRBV27	.	.	TRBJ2-1	TGTGCCAGCAGCTCCACTTACAATGAGCAGTTCTTC	CASSSTYNEQFF
TRBV19	.	.	TRBJ1-1	TGTGCCAGTAGTACGGGGCAGAGGAACACTGAAGCTTTCTTT	CASSTGQRNTEAFF
TRBV5-1	.	.	TRBJ2-7	TGCGCCAGCAGTTCGTGGGTTAGGGAGCAGTACTTC	CASSSWVREQYF
TRBV5-1	TRBD2	.	TRBJ2-3	TGCGCCAGCAGCTTGGGGACTAGCGGGTACAGCACAGATACGCAGTATTTT	CASSLGTSGYSTDTQYF
TRBV25-1	TRBD2	.	TRBJ2-1	TGTGCCAGCAGTGCACACTTTAGCGGGAGGGATGAGCAGTTCTTC	CASSAHFSGRDEQFF
TRBV4-1	.	medium-sized	TRBJ1-5	TGCGCCAGCAGCCAAGAAGGCAGGGGCGGATTTTCGGACTATCAGCCCCAGCATTTT	CASSQEGRGGFSDYQPQHF
TRBV5-1	TRBD1	.	TRBJ2-1	TGCGCCAGCAGCCGGCTACAGGGGGCTCGCGAGTTCTTC	CASSRLQGAREFF
TRBV7-8	TRBD1	.	TRBJ1-5	TGTGCCAGCAGCTTAGCAGGGGGCGGCGGTCAGCCCCAGCATTTT	CASSLAGGGGQPQHF
TRBV10-1	.	.	TRBJ2-6	TGCGCCAGCAGTGAAACAGTGGGGGAATTAGGCCTGACTTTC	CASSETVGELGLTF
TRBV5-1	.	.	TRBJ2-3	TGCGCCAGCAGCTTCACAGATACGCAGTATTTT	CASSFTDTQYF
TRBV6-5	TRBD2	once	TRBJ2-5	TGTGCCAGCAGTTCCCAAGCGGGAGGGCCAAGTCTGACCCAGTACTTC	CASSSQAGGPSLTQYF
TRBV6-1	.	.	TRBJ1-6	TGTGCCAGCAGTGTCCAGCACTCCTATAATTCACCCCTCCACTTT	CASSVQHSYNSPLHF
TRBV30	TRBD1	few	TRBJ1-4	TGTGCCTGGAGTGCCGACAGGGGACGGGAAAAACTGTTTTTT	CAWSADRGREKLFF
TRBV7-2	.	.	TRBJ1-1	TGTGCCAGCAGCTTAGTGGCGACCACTGAAGCTTTCTTT	CASSLVATTEAFF
TRBV27	.	.	TRBJ2-7	TGTGCCAGCAGTTTGTCGGGACCATTCTACGAGCAGTACTTC	CASSLSGPFYEQYF
TRBV7-8	TRBD2	.	TRBJ2-7	TGTGCCAGCAGCTTATTTGGGCTAGCGGGAGGGGAAGAGCAGTACTTC	CASSLFGLAGGEEQYF